This T cell receptor beta chain was identified in a study of T cells in Graves' hyperthyroidism and ophthalmopathy. The overall study: Before any treatment, at initial diagnosis, peripheral blood was collected.

This clonotype was recorded at least ten times. Its matching antigen is unknown. Germline V lookup: CDR1 KGHDR, CDR2 SFDVKD. The CDR3 covers 14 residues. The V end was cut by 3 bases, the J end by 7 bases, with 12 bases between. TCR beta CDR3 regions were amplified from RNA transcripts. HTBI primers were the set used in a first-round RT-PCR of the TCR CDR3. TCRdb processed the multiplex PCR reads anew with MiXCR; each CDR3 protein has one entry. This table has 300,000 or so distinct CDR3 sequences, over 15% appearing once. Diagnosis rested on symptoms, serum thyroxine and TRAb, thyroid ultrasound, and orbital computed tomography. 10 ml of fresh peripheral blood supplied the PBMCs. Findings of the study overall: Ophthalmopathy and stable hyperthyroidism were told apart by a 13 V-J model.

V gene TRBV24-1 combines with J gene TRBJ1-5, with D possibly being TRBD1 (5 bases). The specimen was blood. The TCR comes from a young man with Graves' hyperthyroidism. The CDR3 is CATSDGAGGQPQHF. The CDR3 coding sequence is TGTGCCACCAGTGATGGGGCAGGAGGACAGCCCCAGCATTTT.